The next 32 T cell receptor beta chains were all read from a single sample in a study of cytomegalovirus exposure and HLA in healthy donors. TCRdb keeps only in-frame clones here, not all; method: immunoSEQ multiplex PCR. Here the sample spans 100,000 to 120,000 clones, around 87% being singletons. Material: PBMCs. These receptors were collected from a woman aged 18-30 years in good health and CMV-seropositive.

V and J are TRBV19 and TRBJ2-7; 7 nucleotides line up with TRBD1. Germline CDR1 reads LNHDA; CDR2 reads SQIVND (reference sequence). This CDR3 spans 14 amino acids. After removal of 0 bases from V and 7 bases from J, the junction contained 6 bases not matched to a gene. For the CDR3, the DNA is TGTGCCAGTAGTATAGACTCCACAGGGGAAGAGCAGTACTTC. Translation: CASSIDSTGEEQYF.

The count of this clone is one. J is TRBJ2-7 and V is TRBV27, with D uncertain. Trimming cost V 0 bases and J 4 bases, with 7 bases left between them. The CDR3 has 13 residues. Germline CDR1 is MNHEY and CDR2 is SMNVEV (reference sequence). The CDR3 sequence: CASSLSIRYEQYF. CDR3 in DNA: TGTGCCAGCAGTTTATCGATCAGGTACGAGCAGTACTTC.

This chain uses TRBV6-6 with TRBJ1-2; the D gene is possibly TRBD1 (6 bases). This CDR3 is built from 13 residues. CDR1 is MNHNY and CDR2 is SVGAGI in the germline V gene (reference sequence). V lost 5 bases and J 4 bases, leaving 11 bases between the germline ends. CDR3 amino acids: CASSPDRTYGYTF. CDR3 coding DNA: TGTGCCAGCAGTCCCGACAGGACCTATGGCTACACCTTC.

The chain links TRBV18 to TRBJ1-6, with 10 bases matching TRBD1. The germline gives CDR1 KGHSH, CDR2 LQKENI. This CDR3 comprises 15 residues. After removal of 3 bases from V and 10 bases from J, the junction contained 6 bases not matched to a gene. CDR3 region: CASSPLDRGNSPLHF. Here the CDR3 DNA reads TGTGCCAGCTCACCCCTGGACAGGGGGAACTCACCCCTCCACTTT.

The gene calls are TRBV4-2 and TRBJ1-1, with D tentatively TRBD1 (5 bases). The CDR3 has 13 amino acids. V was shortened by 0 bases and J by 3 bases, with 5 bases between the two germline ends. Germline CDR1 is LGHNA and CDR2 is YNFKEQ. The CDR3 bases are TGTGCCAGCAGCCAAGACAGGGACACTGAAGCTTTCTTT. This encodes CASSQDRDTEAFF.

This clone was recorded once. This rearrangement joins TRBV10-1 to TRBJ2-7; D is possibly TRBD2 (6 bases). Trimming removed 5 bases at V and 6 bases at J, with 17 bases between. Germline V gene sequence: CDR1 WNHNN, CDR2 SYGVQD (reference sequence). The CDR3 spans 14 residues. CDR3 residues: CASSPSSSDREQYF. As DNA, the CDR3 is TGCGCCAGCAGTCCCAGTTCTAGCGACCGCGAGCAGTACTTC.

This rearrangement joins TRBV11-3 to TRBJ2-7; D possibly corresponds to TRBD2 (6 bases). CDR1 and CDR2 (germline): SGHNT, YENEEA. CDR3 length: 11 amino acids. V was trimmed by 3 bases and J by 6 bases, leaving 6 bases between them. In DNA form, the CDR3 reads TGTGCCAGCAGCTTGACTAGCGAGCAGTACTTC. Its translation is CASSLTSEQYF.

The V and J genes are TRBV5-6 and TRBJ1-2; 7 positions agree with TRBD1. J lost 2 bases, V lost 0 bases, and 7 bases had no gene match. The CDR3 runs 16 residues. Germline V gives CDR1 SGHDT, CDR2 YYEEEE. CDR3 amino acids: CASSLARTGLNYGYTF. The CDR3 DNA reads TGTGCCAGCAGCTTGGCCCGGACAGGCCTGAACTATGGCTACACCTTC.

V and J are TRBV14 and TRBJ1-4, with TRBD1 identical over 9 bases. The CDR3 length is 15 residues. Germline V gives CDR1 SGHDN, CDR2 FVKESK. Unmatched junction bases numbered 4, after V lost 4 bases and J lost 4 bases. CDR3 nucleotides: TGTGCCAGCAGCCCCCGGGACAGGGTTAATGAAAAACTGTTTTTT. Its translation: CASSPRDRVNEKLFF.

V and J are TRBV7-9 and TRBJ1-1; tentatively, D is TRBD1 (5 bases). Trimming removed 4 bases from V and 2 bases from J, with 20 bases in between. Per the germline V gene, CDR1 is SEHNR and CDR2 is FQNEAQ (reference sequence). This CDR3 has 17 amino acids. DNA for the CDR3: TGTGCCAGCAGCTATAACCCCAATGCGGGGGTAAACACTGAAGCTTTCTTT. It translates to CASSYNPNAGVNTEAFF.

The J gene is TRBJ2-5, the V gene TRBV2; D possibly corresponds to TRBD1 (5 bases). Germline V gives CDR1 SNHLY, CDR2 FYNNEI. This CDR3 spans 13 amino acids. Trimming removed 6 bases from V and 1 base from J, with 9 bases in between. CDR3 in amino acids: CASRRQGQETQYF. The CDR3 nucleotides read TGTGCCAGCAGGCGGCAGGGCCAAGAGACCCAGTACTTC.

The chain employs TRBV5-1 and TRBJ1-2; TRBD1 is a possible D gene (5 bases). In germline, CDR1 is SGHRS, CDR2 YFSETQ. The CDR3 has 15 residues. Trimming left V 2 bases short and J 3 bases short, with 14 bases between. The DNA for the CDR3 is TGCGCCAGCAGCTTCGAAGGGGTTTTGGACTATGGCTACACCTTC. This gives the protein CASSFEGVLDYGYTF.

The chain employs TRBV28 and TRBJ1-1, with D possibly TRBD1 on 5 matching bases. V gave up 2 bases and J gave up 4 bases, with 17 bases separating them. The CDR3 runs to 16 residues. CDR1 and CDR2 (germline): MDHEN, SYDVKM. For the CDR3, the DNA is TGTGCCAGCAGTTTAGGGGCAGGTCAGGTGGGCACTGAAGCTTTCTTT. As protein: CASSLGAGQVGTEAFF.

The J gene is TRBJ1-1, the V gene TRBV5-1; TRBD1 matches at 7 bases. The CDR3 covers 14 residues. V was pared by 4 bases and J by 5 bases, with 8 bases of the junction left unmatched. CDR1 and CDR2 (germline): SGHRS, YFSETQ. The CDR3 nucleotides read TGCGCCAGCAGCCAGATGGGCAGGGGGACTGAAGCTTTCTTT. It yields the protein CASSQMGRGTEAFF.

The chain carries TRBV27 and TRBJ2-7; D remains unclear. The V end was cut by 4 bases, the J end by 2 bases, with 9 bases between. Germline CDR1 reads MNHEY; CDR2 reads SMNVEV (reference sequence). The CDR3 spans 13 residues. DNA for the CDR3: TGTGCCAGCAGTTATGACGGAGCCTACGAGCAGTACTTC. It encodes CASSYDGAYEQYF.

This chain links TRBV14 with TRBJ2-6; 7 positions agree with TRBD2. Losses at the gene ends were 3 bases for V and 2 bases for J; bases not matched to a gene: 10. Germline lookup yields CDR1 SGHDN and CDR2 FVKESK. The CDR3 covers 18 residues. This CDR3 is CASSQILPRGTGANVLTF. CDR3 DNA: TGTGCCAGCAGCCAGATACTCCCGCGGGGGACTGGGGCCAACGTCCTGACTTTC.

The gene calls are TRBV7-9 and TRBJ1-2, with D unclear. The length of the CDR3 is 14 residues. Per the germline V gene, CDR1 is SEHNR and CDR2 is FQNEAQ (reference sequence). Trimming shortened V by 5 bases and J by 4 bases, and 14 bases separated the two germline ends. This CDR3 is CASSRPRESYGYTF. The DNA of the CDR3 is TGTGCCAGCAGCCGCCCCCGGGAGAGCTATGGCTACACCTTC.

Of note for this clone: Additional DNA sequences in this sample encode the identical CDR3. The V and J genes are TRBV9 and TRBJ2-5; D ambiguous. V lost 0 bases, J lost 2 bases, and 5 bases lay in between. The germline CDR1 and CDR2 sequences are SGDLS and YYNGEE. There are 13 residues in the CDR3. CDR3 coding DNA: TGTGCCAGCAGCGTAGGCCAGCAAGAGACCCAGTACTTC. This encodes CASSVGQQETQYF.

The V gene is TRBV19, the J gene TRBJ2-5; D may be TRBD2 (6 bases). This CDR3 comprises 15 residues. Germline-derived CDR1 and CDR2 are LNHDA and SQIVND (reference sequence). V lost 1 base to trimming and J lost 0 bases, with 9 bases between them. The CDR3 is CASSIVGDYQETQYF. The CDR3 region has the DNA TGTGCCAGTAGTATAGTTGGGGACTACCAAGAGACCCAGTACTTC.

The chain uses TRBV6-5 and TRBJ1-3; 9 positions agree with TRBD1. Germline loops: CDR1 MNHEY, CDR2 SVGAGI. V was pared by 7 bases and J by 2 bases, with 3 bases of the junction left unmatched. CDR3 length equals 14 residues. The CDR3 here is CASKTGGAGNTIYF. CDR3 nucleotide sequence: TGTGCCAGCAAGACAGGGGGAGCTGGAAACACCATATATTTT.

The chain employs TRBV5-1 and TRBJ2-7, with 8 bases that match TRBD2. The CDR3 is made up of 13 amino acids. Germline V gives CDR1 SGHRS, CDR2 YFSETQ. Trimming removed 4 bases from V and 2 bases from J; junction bases left unmatched: 2. The CDR3 region has the DNA TGCGCCAGCAGCAGGGGACTAGCCTACGAGCAGTACTTC. This codes for CASSRGLAYEQYF.

This clone has just one count. The gene calls are TRBV7-9 and TRBJ1-1, with TRBD1 matching 7 bases. With V trimmed by 0 bases and J by 7 bases, 8 bases remained unmatched. Germline V gene sequence: CDR1 SEHNR, CDR2 FQNEAQ (reference sequence). This CDR3 contains 15 residues. This chain's CDR3 is CASSLALGQAIEAFF. Here the CDR3 DNA reads TGTGCCAGCAGCTTAGCGCTTGGACAGGCGATTGAAGCTTTCTTT.

V is TRBV25-1 and J is TRBJ1-2, with 9 positions matching TRBD1. Germline V gene data show CDR1 as MGHDK and CDR2 as SYGVNS. This CDR3 has 15 amino acids. The J segment lost 6 bases and the V segment lost 4 bases, leaving 9 bases of the junction unmatched. The CDR3 here is CASSGLMTGGNGYTF. CDR3 coding DNA: TGTGCCAGCAGTGGGCTAATGACAGGGGGGAATGGCTACACCTTC.

This clone turned up a few times. This sequence joins TRBV4-2 and TRBJ2-3, with 7 bases lining up with TRBD2. Germline V gene lookup returns CDR1 LGHNA and CDR2 YNFKEQ. The CDR3 is 17 amino acids. Trimming at V came to 0 bases and at J to 3 bases, leaving 9 bases not matched to a gene. For the CDR3, the DNA is TGTGCCAGCAGCCAAGACAGCAGCGGGATGGGGACAGATACGCAGTATTTT. Its translation: CASSQDSSGMGTDTQYF.

The chain couples TRBV18 to TRBJ2-1; 10 bases fit TRBD1. The V segment lost 6 bases and the J segment 9 bases; nucleotides outside the gene matches: 8. This CDR3 is built from 14 residues. CDR1 is KGHSH and CDR2 is LQKENI in the germline V gene. The CDR3 is CASSLDRGLIEQFF. The CDR3 DNA follows: TGTGCCAGCTCTCTAGACAGGGGGCTAATTGAGCAGTTCTTC.

The genes are TRBV4-1 and TRBJ1-5; 7 positions match TRBD1. With V trimmed by 3 bases and J by 0 bases, 11 bases remained unmatched. This CDR3 is built from 18 residues. Germline loops: CDR1 MGHRA, CDR2 YSYEKL. CDR3 protein: CASSQFIGGLYSNQPQHF. The CDR3 DNA reads TGCGCCAGCAGCCAGTTCATAGGGGGCTTATATAGCAATCAGCCCCAGCATTTT.

This clone came up once. This chain joins TRBV4-2 and TRBJ2-2, with 9 positions matching TRBD2. The germline V gene encodes CDR1 LGHNA and CDR2 YNFKEQ. V dropped 0 bases and J dropped 8; count of bases not matched to a gene: 7. This CDR3 comprises 16 residues. CDR3 amino acids: CASSQDEASGVGELFF. Written as DNA, the CDR3 is TGTGCCAGCAGCCAAGATGAGGCTAGCGGGGTGGGGGAGCTGTTTTTT.

There are a few counts of this clone. The chain has TRBV4-1 and TRBJ2-7, with D unclear. CDR1 and CDR2 from the germline V gene are MGHRA and YSYEKL. V lost 1 base to trimming and J lost 5 bases, with 12 bases between them. This CDR3 contains 14 residues. CDR3 in amino acids: CASSQVTPGDEQYF. DNA of the CDR3: TGCGCCAGCAGCCAAGTAACCCCCGGAGACGAGCAGTACTTC.

The rearrangement links TRBV6-1 to TRBJ2-7; weak D call: TRBD1 (6 bases). The CDR3 spans 14 residues. Between the trimmed V and J ends, which lost 6 bases and 4 bases, there was a span of 16 bases. From germline, CDR1 is MNHNS and CDR2 SASEGT. The CDR3 is CASSPLRDIYEQYF. As DNA, the CDR3 is TGTGCCAGCAGCCCGCTCCGGGACATATACGAGCAGTACTTC.

The rearrangement uses TRBV20-1 and TRBJ2-5; D ambiguous. CDR1 and CDR2 (germline): DFQATT, SNEGSKA (reference sequence). Deletions cut 5 bases from V and 2 bases from J, with 6 bases between. The CDR3 is made up of 11 amino acids. Written as DNA, the CDR3 is TGCAGTGCTTACAATCAAGAGACCCAGTACTTC. Its translation: CSAYNQETQYF.

The chain links TRBV11-3 to TRBJ2-7; D unclear. Germline CDR1 is SGHNT and CDR2 is YENEEA. The CDR3 is made up of 14 amino acids. Trimming took off 1 base at V and 0 bases at J, with 7 bases between the two ends. Written as DNA, the CDR3 is TGTGCCAGCAGCTTAGGGCCCAGCTCCTACGAGCAGTACTTC. Translation gives CASSLGPSSYEQYF.

The CDR3 sequence is CASSYRDSPYEQYF. The CDR3 nucleotides are TGTGCCAGCAGTTATAGAGACAGTCCCTACGAGCAGTACTTC. The chain couples TRBV27 to TRBJ2-7; D is perhaps TRBD1 (5 bases). V was clipped by 4 bases and J by 2 bases, with 12 bases between them. Germline V lookup: CDR1 MNHEY, CDR2 SMNVEV (reference sequence). The CDR3 runs 14 residues.